The 27 T cell receptor beta chains below were found in one sample sequenced in a study of OX40 agonist ivuxolimab in advanced cancers. TCRdb's copy holds only in-frame clones and misses some; the assay was immunoSEQ multiplex PCR. Among around 100,000 clones listed, around nine tenths were seen once. The specimen comprised CD4+ or CD8+ T cells sorted from blood, sampled in a trial of the OX40 agonist ivuxolimab. The source of these receptors is an adult with an advanced solid tumor such as melanoma, head and neck, liver or kidney cancer.

The rearrangement joins TRBV6-1 to TRBJ2-5, with TRBD2 identical over 10 bases. CDR1 MNHNS and CDR2 SASEGT come from the germline V gene. The CDR3 covers 15 residues. V lost 5 bases to trimming and J lost 2 bases; unmatched junction nucleotides: 5. The CDR3 sequence is CASSTGLAAQETQYF. The CDR3 DNA is TGTGCCAGCAGTACTGGACTAGCGGCGCAAGAGACCCAGTACTTC.

The chain couples TRBV7-6 to TRBJ2-7, with unresolved D. Trimming removed 1 base at V and 6 bases at J, with 13 bases between. Per germline, CDR1 SGHVS and CDR2 FNYEAQ. The CDR3 has 14 amino acids. CDR3 residues: CASSLVATRSEQYF. The CDR3 DNA is TGTGCCAGCAGCTTAGTAGCCACCCGGAGCGAGCAGTACTTC.

This rearrangement joins TRBV10-3 to TRBJ1-1; D gene unclear. Trimming stripped 4 bases from V and 0 bases from J, with 9 bases between. CDR1 is ENHRY, CDR2 SYGVKD, per germline. This CDR3 is built from 14 residues. The CDR3, as DNA: TGTGCCATCAGTGTCTACAGTATGAACACTGAAGCTTTCTTT. Translating it yields CAISVYSMNTEAFF.

V is TRBV28 and J is TRBJ2-3; TRBD2 is a possible D gene (6 bases). The CDR3 spans 17 residues. Trimming cost V 1 base and J 2 bases, with 16 bases left between them. Germline CDR1 MDHEN, CDR2 SYDVKM. DNA for the CDR3: TGTGCCAGCAGTTTATTCTCCCAGGCGGGGATCACAGATACGCAGTATTTT. This codes for CASSLFSQAGITDTQYF.

A remark on this clone: Germline and junction disagree at one end, which may indicate a read error. J is TRBJ1-5 and V is TRBV6-1; TRBD1 aligns across 8 bases. CDR3 length equals 17 residues. The germline CDR1 and CDR2 sequences are MNHNS and SASEGT. The CDR3 DNA is TGTGCCATCAGTGCGGCCAGGGGGCAATTTGGCAATCAGCCCCAGCATTTT. It yields the protein CAISAARGQFGNQPQHF.

Only one count was recorded for this clone. The gene calls are TRBV19 and TRBJ1-1; D is ambiguous. Germline assignment: CDR1 LNHDA and CDR2 SQIVND (reference sequence). The CDR3 has 13 residues. The ends were cut back, 3 bases at V and 6 bases at J, with 11 bases in the middle. CDR3 sequence reads: CASSMSGFPEAFF. CDR3 DNA sequence: TGTGCCAGTAGTATGTCCGGGTTCCCTGAAGCTTTCTTT.

The J gene is TRBJ1-1, the V gene TRBV6-1; D unclear. The germline CDR1 and CDR2 sequences are MNHNS and SASEGT. Trimming cost V 2 bases and J 4 bases, with 17 bases left between them. The CDR3 has 16 amino acids. In DNA, the CDR3 is TGTGCCAGCAGTGAAAGTGGGAGGCCCCTCAGCACTGAAGCTTTCTTT. Amino acid sequence: CASSESGRPLSTEAFF.

The chain links TRBV9 to TRBJ2-1; either TRBD1 or TRBD2 may supply D (5 bases each). Germline loops: CDR1 SGDLS, CDR2 YYNGEE. The V end was cut by 0 bases, the J end by 0 bases, with 7 bases between. The CDR3 sequence is 15 residues long. CDR3: CASSVGGPSYNEQFF. The CDR3 DNA reads TGTGCCAGCAGCGTAGGGGGACCCTCCTACAATGAGCAGTTCTTC.

This rearrangement joins TRBV7-7 to TRBJ2-5; 10 bases line up with TRBD1. The trim removed 3 bases at V and 5 bases at J, leaving 3 bases unmatched. The germline V gene encodes CDR1 SSHAT and CDR2 FNYEAQ (reference sequence). This CDR3 spans 14 amino acids. The CDR3 DNA reads TGTGCCAGCAGCTTGACAGGGGGCGGCGAGACCCAGTACTTC. It translates to CASSLTGGGETQYF.

This CDR3 reads CASSTWTNTQYF. The CDR3 nucleotides are TGTGCCAGTAGTACATGGACTAACACGCAGTATTTT. J is TRBJ2-3 and V is TRBV19; D might be TRBD2 (6 bases). Trimming stripped 4 bases from V and 9 bases from J, with 11 bases between. The CDR3 runs 12 residues. Germline V lookup: CDR1 LNHDA, CDR2 SQIVND (reference sequence).

This chain joins TRBV11-1 and TRBJ2-5; D remains unclear. V was pared by 2 bases and J by 5 bases, with 12 bases between. CDR1 and CDR2 (germline): SGHAT, FQDESV (reference sequence). The CDR3 totals 14 residues. CDR3 residues: CASSLSISLETQYF. The CDR3 nucleotides read TGTGCCAGCAGCTTATCGATCAGTTTGGAGACCCAGTACTTC.

The chain uses TRBV7-9 and TRBJ2-5, with a weak D call TRBD2 (6 bases). CDR1 and CDR2 (germline): SEHNR, FQNEAQ (reference sequence). This CDR3 has 14 residues. The ends were cut back, 5 bases at V and 5 bases at J, with 15 bases in the middle. The CDR3 reads CASSPTSLGETQYF. The CDR3, as DNA: TGTGCCAGCAGCCCTACTAGCCTGGGGGAGACCCAGTACTTC.

This chain joins TRBV23-1 and TRBJ1-3, with a tentative D call TRBD1 (6 bases). TRBV23-1 is treated as an ORF (open reading frame) with a function not yet certain. V was clipped by 7 bases and J by 2 bases, with 9 bases between them. The CDR3 runs 13 residues. This CDR3 reads CASTRQAGNTIYF. The CDR3 bases are TGCGCCAGCACCCGACAGGCTGGAAACACCATATATTTT.

This chain uses TRBV9 with TRBJ1-6; 7 nucleotides align to TRBD1. This CDR3 is built from 15 residues. V gave up 4 bases and J gave up 4 bases; unmatched junction bases: 5. The germline V gene has CDR1 SGDLS and CDR2 YYNGEE. The CDR3 DNA reads TGTGCCAGCAGCAGAGACAGGGTTTATAATTCACCCCTCCACTTT. Protein product: CASSRDRVYNSPLHF.

This clone appeared a single time. The rearrangement links TRBV1 to TRBJ1-1. TRBV1 is flagged as a pseudogene. The CDR3 is made up of 17 amino acids. The CDR3 nucleotides are TGCACCAGCAGCCAAGATCAAAGCCCCGAAGGAGACACTGAAGCTTTCTTT. Protein: CTSSQDQSPEGDTEAFF.

The rearrangement links TRBV27 to TRBJ1-2; the D gene is possibly TRBD1 (5 bases). Germline V lookup: CDR1 MNHEY, CDR2 SMNVEV (reference sequence). The ends were cut back, 3 bases at V and 8 bases at J, with 19 bases in the middle. The CDR3 contains 15 residues. The CDR3 here is CASSFGGTARGGYTF. The CDR3 DNA follows: TGTGCCAGCAGTTTTGGGGGAACGGCCCGGGGGGGCTACACCTTC.

The rearrangement uses TRBV5-4 and TRBJ2-1; TRBD2 might be the D (6 bases). The germline V and J ends were trimmed by 2 bases and 4 bases, with 16 bases remaining between them. The CDR3 sequence is 16 residues long. From germline, CDR1 is SGHNT and CDR2 YYREEE (reference sequence). The CDR3 region has the DNA TGTGCCAGCAGCTTAGATTCGGCGGGACTGTACAATGAGCAGTTCTTC. It translates to CASSLDSAGLYNEQFF.

The rearrangement uses TRBV2 and TRBJ2-7; 8 positions agree with TRBD1. Trimming removed 6 bases from V and 4 bases from J; junction bases left unmatched: 8. The CDR3 loop spans 14 amino acids. The germline CDR1 and CDR2 sequences are SNHLY and FYNNEI. This chain's CDR3 is CASRMTGDVYEQYF. CDR3 nucleotide sequence: TGTGCCAGCAGGATGACAGGGGATGTGTACGAGCAGTACTTC.

The chain recombines TRBV6-1 with TRBJ2-4, with a possible D match to TRBD1 (6 bases). Germline V gives CDR1 MNHNS, CDR2 SASEGT. CDR3 length equals 15 residues. V lost 3 bases to trimming and J lost 3 bases, with 12 bases between them. The CDR3 spells CASSEEGGVKNIQYF. CDR3 nucleotide sequence: TGTGCCAGCAGTGAGGAAGGGGGAGTCAAAAACATTCAGTACTTC.

The J gene is TRBJ1-5, the V gene TRBV6-6; the match to TRBD1 covers 7 bases. The CDR3 is 13 residues long. Germline CDR1 is MNHNY and CDR2 is SVGAGI (reference sequence). With 8 bases clipped from V and 7 bases from J, the junction kept 8 bases outside the gene matches. The CDR3 is CASQQGVRQPQHF. CDR3 nucleotides: TGTGCCAGCCAGCAGGGGGTTCGACAGCCCCAGCATTTT.

CDR3: CASSEQTVHQPQHF. In DNA form, the CDR3 reads TGTGCCAGTAGTGAACAGACAGTCCATCAGCCCCAGCATTTT. The chain has TRBV19 and TRBJ1-5; D possibly corresponds to TRBD1 (5 bases). From germline, CDR1 is LNHDA and CDR2 SQIVND (reference sequence). The length of the CDR3 is 14 residues. V shed 5 bases and J shed 5 bases, with 13 bases lying between them.

The chain links TRBV7-9 to TRBJ1-5, with 8 bases identical to TRBD1. V lost 4 bases to trimming and J lost 7 bases; unmatched junction nucleotides: 6. This CDR3 contains 14 residues. Germline-derived CDR1 and CDR2 are SEHNR and FQNEAQ (reference sequence). The CDR3, as DNA: TGTGCCAGCAGCTCCGACAGGGACAGGCAGCCCCAGCATTTT. Amino acids: CASSSDRDRQPQHF.

The chain links TRBV7-3 to TRBJ2-7, with no clear D. This CDR3 is 14 amino acids long. The germline V gene has CDR1 SGHTA and CDR2 FQGTGA. Trimming left V 4 bases short and J 2 bases short, with 12 bases between. The CDR3: CASSSVANAYEQYF. The CDR3 DNA sequence: TGTGCCAGCAGCTCGGTGGCCAATGCCTACGAGCAGTACTTC.

This clone showed up just once. This rearrangement joins TRBV7-2 to TRBJ1-5; TRBD1 aligns across 9 bases. In germline, CDR1 is SGHTA, CDR2 FQGNSA. V lost 4 bases, J lost 4 bases, and 5 bases stayed unmatched. CDR3 length: 15 amino acids. DNA of the CDR3: TGTGCCAGCAGCTCGTGGGACAGGGAAAATCAGCCCCAGCATTTT. Translated: CASSSWDRENQPQHF. Full variable domain (rest looked up from reference TRBV7-2 and TRBJ1-5): GAGVSQSPSNKVTEKGKDVELRCDPISGHTALYWYRQSLGQGLEFLIYFQGNSAPDKSGLPSDRFSAERTGGSVSTLTIQRTQQEDSAVYLCASSSWDRENQPQHFGDGTRLSIL.

A few counts support this clone. The genes are TRBV11-2 and TRBJ2-5; D may be TRBD2 (6 bases). V was shortened by 5 bases and J by 2 bases, with 12 bases between the two germline ends. CDR3 length equals 14 residues. The germline gives CDR1 SGHAT, CDR2 FQNNGV. CDR3 DNA sequence: TGTGCCAGCAGCGCCCCGGGACTTCAAGAGACCCAGTACTTC. Translating gives CASSAPGLQETQYF. Full variable domain (outside the CDR3, taken from reference TRBV11-2 and TRBJ2-5): EAGVAQSPRYKIIEKRQSVAFWCNPISGHATLYWYQQILGQGPKLLIQFQNNGVVDDSQLPKDRFSAERLKGVDSTLKIQPAKLEDSAVYLCASSAPGLQETQYFGPGTRLLVL.

The rearrangement links TRBV28 to TRBJ1-2, with 7 bases aligning to TRBD1. Looked up from germline, CDR1 is MDHEN and CDR2 is SYDVKM. The CDR3 spans 14 residues. Germline trimming cut 7 bases from V and 9 bases from J; bases unmatched to any gene: 14. The CDR3 here is CASTRPGQRFSYTF. As DNA, the CDR3 is TGTGCCAGCACCCGACCGGGACAGCGTTTTAGCTACACCTTC.

A remark on this clone: Relative to the germline gene, one junction end is altered; a read error may explain this. The chain carries TRBV16 and TRBJ1-3, with D unclear. The CDR3 extends over 14 amino acids. Per germline, CDR1 KGHSY and CDR2 FQNENV. The CDR3 sequence: CASSQWRSENTIYF. Written as DNA, the CDR3 is TGTGCCAGCAGCCAGTGGAGGTCTGAAAACACCATATATTTT.